Shown below are 7 T cell receptor beta chains from a single sample sequenced in a study of early T cells in non-severe SARS-CoV-2 infection (dated by TCRdb to about 2021). Library preparation was by 5' RACE. Sequenced on a NextSeq 500. The public reads were quality trimmed at Q25 with fastp and then assembled into clones with MiXCR by TCRdb, keeping productive beta chains. Rows with one shared CDR3 protein collapse into an entry with the most common genes and DNA. This sample comprises around 61,000 distinct CDR3 sequences, roughly a tenth of them detected only once. The top ten clonotypes cover 1.5% to 2% of the sample. The sample comprised whole blood. The source of these receptors is an adult who was a healthcare worker with PCR-confirmed SARS-CoV-2 infection or an uninfected control (not recorded which).

This clonotype was observed at least ten times. The chain links TRBV4-2 to TRBJ2-5; 8 bases line up with TRBD2. This CDR3 is 19 amino acids long. V was clipped by 0 bases and J by 0 bases; unmatched bases: 12. CDR1 LGHNA and CDR2 YNFKEQ come from the germline V gene. CDR3 nucleotide sequence: TGTGCCAGCAGCCAAGAGGTGTTCCCGACTAGCGACAACCAAGAGACCCAGTACTTC. This codes for CASSQEVFPTSDNQETQYF.

This clonotype was picked up many times. The chain is built from TRBV29-1 and TRBJ1-2, with unresolved D. Trimming removed 2 bases at V and 2 bases at J, with 3 bases between. The CDR3 sequence is 11 residues long. Per the germline V gene, CDR1 is SQVTM and CDR2 is ANQGSEA. The CDR3 coding sequence is TGCAGCGTTGAAAGGAACTATGGCTACACCTTC. Its translation is CSVERNYGYTF.

The chain joins TRBV19 to TRBJ2-7; a possible D gene is TRBD2 (6 bases). The CDR3 extends over 14 amino acids. CDR1 is LNHDA, CDR2 SQIVND, per germline (reference sequence). V lost 4 bases, J lost 1 base, and 11 bases lay in between. CDR3 sequence reads: CASSTRDLSYEQYF. CDR3 in DNA: TGTGCCAGTAGTACCCGGGACTTGTCCTACGAGCAGTACTTC.

This clonotype appeared many times. This chain links TRBV7-2 with TRBJ1-3, with a weak D call TRBD1 (5 bases). Germline CDR1 SGHTA, CDR2 FQGNSA. This CDR3 contains 14 residues. The V end lost 5 bases, the J end lost 0 bases, and 8 bases lay between the germline ends. In nucleotides, the CDR3 is TGTGCCAGCAGCCGGGACCACTCTGGAAACACCATATATTTT. It codes for CASSRDHSGNTIYF.

This clonotype was picked up many times. The chain recombines TRBV12-3 or TRBV12-4 with TRBJ1-5, with D perhaps TRBD1 (5 bases). With 1 base removed from V and 11 bases from J, the gap between germline ends came to 15 bases. The CDR3 runs 14 residues. The CDR3 sequence: CASSLETAFVAQHF. CDR3 coding DNA: TGTGCCAGCAGTTTAGAGACAGCCTTTGTCGCCCAGCATTTT.

The rearrangement uses TRBV7-9 and TRBJ2-2; tentatively, D is TRBD1 (6 bases). The CDR3 extends over 18 amino acids. Germline V gene data show CDR1 as SEHNR and CDR2 as FQNEAQ (reference sequence). Trimming removed 3 bases from V and 4 bases from J, with 21 bases in between. CDR3 amino acids: CASSFGLSDSTRTGELFF. The CDR3, as DNA: TGTGCCAGCAGCTTTGGTTTATCGGACAGTACACGCACCGGGGAGCTGTTTTTT.

Ten or more counts support this clonotype. The rearrangement joins TRBV6-5 to TRBJ1-1; maybe TRBD1 (5 bases). Germline V lookup: CDR1 MNHEY, CDR2 SVGAGI. There are 16 residues in the CDR3. V was cut by 0 bases and J by 0 bases, with 11 bases left in between. The DNA for the CDR3 is TGTGCCAGCAGTTACTCGAGGACAAACCTGAACACTGAAGCTTTCTTT. Encoded protein: CASSYSRTNLNTEAFF.